Following are 16 T cell receptor beta chains from one sample sequenced in a study of blood T cell repertoires in COVID-19 (dated by TCRdb to 2019 to 2021). The library was obtained by the immunoSEQ multiplex PCR assay. TCRdb holds this immuneACCESS table with in-frame rearrangements only. Some clones are missing; in checked studies, unresolved V genes explain under half, and the rest has no known cause. Within this sample are roughly 250,000 clones, with roughly 91% of them counted one time only. About 0.8% of the sample is held by the ten biggest clonotypes. Sequencing input: peripheral blood. These receptors were obtained from a young man with COVID-19, enrolled during active disease.

The chain has TRBV7-3 and TRBJ2-1; 7 nucleotides align to TRBD2. After removal of 3 bases from V and 4 bases from J, the junction contained 3 bases not matched to a gene. The CDR3 contains 14 residues. Germline CDR1 reads SGHTA; CDR2 reads FQGTGA. The CDR3 DNA reads TGTGCCAGCAGCTTGGGAGGGGAATACAATGAGCAGTTCTTC. As protein: CASSLGGEYNEQFF.

The chain carries TRBV4-1 and TRBJ1-2; D might be TRBD1 (5 bases). Trimming cost V 0 bases and J 5 bases, with 13 bases left between them. The germline CDR1 and CDR2 sequences are MGHRA and YSYEKL. This CDR3 region has 15 residues. The CDR3 loop reads CASSQEGAGFYGYTF. CDR3 bases: TGCGCCAGCAGCCAAGAAGGTGCAGGGTTTTATGGCTACACCTTC.

J is TRBJ2-7 and V is TRBV13, with 7 bases identical to TRBD1. The V and J ends lost 3 bases and 3 bases, in that order; junction bases with no gene match: 5. The CDR3 runs to 14 residues. Germline V CDR1 and CDR2: PRHDT, FYEKMQ (reference sequence). The CDR3 protein is CASSFWDRDYEQYF. CDR3 in DNA: TGTGCCAGCAGCTTCTGGGACAGAGACTACGAGCAGTACTTC.

V is TRBV6-2 or TRBV6-3 and J is TRBJ1-5; TRBD1 matches at 11 bases. This CDR3 contains 15 residues. V dropped 6 bases and J dropped 6; count of bases not matched to a gene: 7. Germline CDR1 is MNHEY and CDR2 is SVGEGT. This CDR3 is CASSYGTGGGQPQHF. The CDR3, as DNA: TGTGCCAGCAGCTATGGGACAGGGGGAGGTCAGCCCCAGCATTTT.

The chain has TRBV27 and TRBJ1-2, with D possibly being TRBD1 (6 bases). With 4 bases removed from V and 3 bases from J, the gap between germline ends came to 21 bases. CDR3 length: 17 amino acids. Germline V gene sequence: CDR1 MNHEY, CDR2 SMNVEV (reference sequence). As DNA, the CDR3 is TGTGCCAGCAGTTCGGACAGAGTGTTGGACAGTTACTATGGCTACACCTTC. Its protein product is CASSSDRVLDSYYGYTF.

The chain joins TRBV6-5 to TRBJ1-3; D is unclear. Germline values: CDR1 MNHEY, CDR2 SVGAGI. CDR3 length: 12 residues. V was cut by 5 bases and J by 15 bases, with 17 bases left in between. The CDR3 nucleotides read TGTGCCAGCAGTATTACGGGGTCGAAGCCATATTTT. Its protein product is CASSITGSKPYF.

This sequence joins TRBV9 and TRBJ1-3, with D unresolved. Germline V lookup: CDR1 SGDLS, CDR2 YYNGEE. V lost 4 bases to trimming and J lost 7 bases, with 9 bases between them. The CDR3 runs 12 residues. The CDR3 here is CASSSNGNTIYF. CDR3 in DNA: TGTGCCAGCAGCTCCAACGGTAACACCATATATTTT.

The gene calls are TRBV3-1 (or the pseudogene TRBV3-2) and TRBJ2-3; D gene uncertain. The CDR3 runs 15 residues. The V end lost 2 bases, the J end lost 1 base, and 10 bases lay between the germline ends. Per the germline V gene, CDR1 is LGHDT and CDR2 is YNNKEL (reference sequence). CDR3 amino acids: CASSQFAPGTDTQYF. CDR3 DNA: TGTGCCAGCAGCCAATTTGCCCCGGGCACAGATACGCAGTATTTT.

The V call is TRBV5-4, the J call TRBJ2-3; D is perhaps TRBD1 (6 bases). This CDR3 is 15 amino acids long. Germline CDR1 is SGHNT and CDR2 is YYREEE (reference sequence). V lost 0 bases to trimming and J lost 4 bases, with 12 bases between them. The CDR3 sequence is CASSLGGPVSDTQYF. The CDR3 DNA reads as TGTGCCAGCAGCTTGGGGGGGCCAGTTTCAGATACGCAGTATTTT.

The chain carries TRBV14 and TRBJ2-6; 8 positions match TRBD2. The CDR3 is made up of 16 amino acids. Germline V lookup: CDR1 SGHDN, CDR2 FVKESK. The ends lost 4 bases at V and 2 bases at J; junction bases unmatched: 4. The CDR3 bases are TGTGCCAGCAGCCCGATAGCGGGACCTGGGGCCAACGTCCTGACTTTC. It encodes CASSPIAGPGANVLTF.

The chain recombines TRBV28 with TRBJ2-2; 10 nucleotides align to TRBD2. The germline CDR1 and CDR2 sequences are MDHEN and SYDVKM. CDR3 size: 15 residues. Losses at the gene ends were 7 bases for V and 7 bases for J; bases not matched to a gene: 9. The CDR3, as DNA: TGTGCCAGCACCAGCGGGGGGGAAAACGGCGGGGAGCTGTTTTTT. Residues: CASTSGGENGGELFF.

The CDR3 DNA follows: TGTGCCAGCTCACCAGTTAGCGGGGGGAGCTCCTACAATGAGCAGTTCTTC. This translates into CASSPVSGGSSYNEQFF. The V call is TRBV18, the J call TRBJ2-1; 10 bases match TRBD2. CDR1 and CDR2 from the germline V gene are KGHSH and LQKENI. Unmatched junction bases numbered 4, after V lost 2 bases and J lost 0 bases. CDR3 length equals 17 residues.

The chain links TRBV2 to TRBJ2-7; tentatively, D is TRBD1 (6 bases). The V gene lost 4 bases and the J gene lost 4 bases, with 11 bases spanning the gap. The CDR3 runs to 13 residues. CDR1 and CDR2 from the germline V gene are SNHLY and FYNNEI. The CDR3 coding sequence is TGTGCCAGCAGTGTTACAGGGTTATACGAGCAGTACTTC. It specifies CASSVTGLYEQYF.

This chain uses TRBV28 with TRBJ1-5, with 8 bases aligning to TRBD1. In germline, CDR1 is MDHEN, CDR2 SYDVKM. This CDR3 region has 14 residues. The junction had 5 bases not matched to a gene; V was cut back by 6 bases and J by 4 bases. CDR3 nucleotides: TGTGCCAGCAGGTACACAGGGGGGAATCAGCCCCAGCATTTT. Its translation is CASRYTGGNQPQHF. The full variable domain, completed using reference TRBV28 and TRBJ1-5, is DVKVTQSSRYLVKRTGEKVFLECVQDMDHENMFWYRQDPGLGLRLIYFSYDVKMKEKGDIPEGYSVSREKKERFSLILESASTNQTSMYLCASRYTGGNQPQHFGDGTRLSIL.

The chain couples TRBV2 to TRBJ1-3, with no clear D. Germline V CDR1 and CDR2: SNHLY, FYNNEI. CDR3 length equals 13 residues. V gave up 6 bases and J gave up 9 bases, with 15 bases separating them. In DNA form, the CDR3 reads TGTGCCAGCAGGGTGGATTCGAGGGTCACCATATATTTT. It encodes CASRVDSRVTIYF. The full variable domain, its missing parts supplied by reference TRBV2 and TRBJ1-3, is EPEVTQTPSHQVTQMGQEVILRCVPISNHLYFYWYRQILGQKVEFLVSFYNNEISEKSEIFDDQFSVERPDGSNFTLKIRSTKLEDSAMYFCASRVDSRVTIYFGEGSWLTVV.

V usage is TRBV5-6 and J usage is TRBJ1-2; 8 bases match TRBD1. CDR3 length: 16 amino acids. CDR1 SGHDT and CDR2 YYEEEE come from the germline V gene. V was clipped by 3 bases and J by 8 bases; unmatched bases: 15. The CDR3 bases are TGTGCCAGCAGCTATAACTACATAGGACAGGGCGGAGGCTACACCTTC. Its protein is CASSYNYIGQGGGYTF.